The table lists the clone carrying this TCR beta chain with a few counts. Its matching antigen is unknown. This sample is drawn from a study of identical twins. Overall study results and limits: Memory repertoires lacked the insertion deficit that abundant cord blood beta clonotypes showed.

TCRdb itself ran the 5' RACE reads through MiXCR, one entry per CDR3 protein. This sample yields roughly 250,000 distinct CDR3 sequences, of which approximately 7% are seen a single time; approximately 3.6% belongs to the top ten. Germline assignment: CDR1 MNHNS and CDR2 SASEGT. J was trimmed by 5 bases and V by 6 bases; bases with no gene match: 7. The CDR3 covers 14 residues. These data also formed part of another study, on yellow fever vaccine responses in identical twins. From that second work: As reported, the vaccine T cell response of twins seemed partly convergent and partly personalized.

Input material: memory (CD45RO+) T cells sorted from blood. V gene TRBV6-1 combines with J gene TRBJ1-2; 9 positions agree with TRBD1. The source of this sequence is a woman under 30 in good health. The CDR3 DNA follows: TGTGCCAGCAGCAGACAGGGGGTTGGGTATGGCTACACCTTC. It yields the protein CASSRQGVGYGYTF.